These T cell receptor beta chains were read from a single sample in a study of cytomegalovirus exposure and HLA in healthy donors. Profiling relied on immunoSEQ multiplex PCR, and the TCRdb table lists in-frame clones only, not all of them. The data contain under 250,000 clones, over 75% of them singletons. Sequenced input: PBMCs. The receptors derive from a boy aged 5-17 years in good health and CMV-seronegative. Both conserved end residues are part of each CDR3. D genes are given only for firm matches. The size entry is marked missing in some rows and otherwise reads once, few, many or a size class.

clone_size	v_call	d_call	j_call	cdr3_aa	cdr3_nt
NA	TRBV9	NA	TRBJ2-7	CASSVEDRPSYEQYF	TGTGCCAGCAGCGTAGAAGACAGACCTTCCTACGAGCAGTACTTC
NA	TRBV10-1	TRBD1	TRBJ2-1	CASSDLHTPGQGSYNEQFF	TGCGCCAGCAGTGACCTCCATACTCCGGGACAGGGCTCCTACAATGAGCAGTTCTTC
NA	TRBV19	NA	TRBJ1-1	CASSTVDRPLNTEAFF	TGTGCCAGTAGTACCGTAGACAGGCCACTGAACACTGAAGCTTTCTTT
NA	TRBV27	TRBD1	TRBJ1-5	CASHSTSGQGKPQHF	TGTGCCAGCCACTCCACCTCGGGACAGGGAAAGCCCCAGCATTTT
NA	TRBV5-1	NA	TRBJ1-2	CASSWLYFRGDGYTF	TGCGCCAGCAGCTGGTTGTATTTCAGGGGCGATGGCTACACCTTC
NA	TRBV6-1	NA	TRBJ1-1	CAGTDTDYLNTEAFF	TGTGCCGGCACGGACACTGATTATTTGAACACTGAAGCTTTCTTT
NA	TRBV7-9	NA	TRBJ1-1	CSSSLARTDSNTEAFF	TGTTCCAGCAGCTTAGCTAGAACAGACAGTAACACTGAAGCTTTCTTT
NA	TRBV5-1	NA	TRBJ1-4	CASSLGTSNEKLFF	TGCGCCAGCAGCTTAGGGACATCTAATGAAAAACTGTTTTTT
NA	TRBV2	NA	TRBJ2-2	CASLTRGRTGELFF	TGTGCCAGCTTAACCAGGGGTCGAACCGGGGAGCTGTTTTTT
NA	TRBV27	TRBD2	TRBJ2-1	CASSFLAGGPISYNEQFF	TGTGCCAGCAGTTTCTTAGCGGGAGGGCCAATCTCCTACAATGAGCAGTTCTTC
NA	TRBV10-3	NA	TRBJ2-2	CATQNTGELFF	TGTGCCACACAGAACACCGGGGAGCTGTTTTTT
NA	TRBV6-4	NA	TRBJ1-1	CASSDRGLPNTEAFF	TGTGCCAGCAGTGACAGGGGGTTACCGAACACTGAAGCTTTCTTT
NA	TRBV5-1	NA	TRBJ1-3	CASSLVGLLEGNTIYF	TGCGCCAGCAGCTTGGTCGGCCTACTGGAGGGAAACACCATATATTTT
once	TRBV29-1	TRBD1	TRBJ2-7	CSVGDSYEQYF	TGCAGCGTGGGGGACAGTTACGAGCAGTACTTC
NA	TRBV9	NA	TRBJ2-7	CASSPFGVSYEQYF	TGTGCCAGCAGCCCCTTCGGGGTAAGCTACGAGCAGTACTTC